Below are 25 T cell receptor beta chains sequenced from a single sample in a study of T cell changes during pregnancy in multiple sclerosis (dated by TCRdb to between 2018 and 2021). To prepare the library, the immunoSEQ multiplex PCR assay was applied. TCRdb carries this immuneACCESS record with in-frame sequences only. Its versions omit some clonotypes, under half of them owing to an unresolved V gene in the studies checked, with the rest unexplained. The sample yields 40,000 to 60,000 clones; about 92% were counted once. The ten largest clones capture 0.7% to 0.9% of the sample. The sequencing here drew on CD4+ T cells from peripheral blood mononuclear cells, taken in the third trimester of pregnancy. These receptor sequences come from a female donor with multiple sclerosis, enrolled in a pregnancy study.

This chain links TRBV6-1 with TRBJ2-7; tentative D call: TRBD1 (6 bases). Trimming took 5 bases from V and 3 from J, leaving 14 bases between them. The CDR3 extends over 14 amino acids. Germline CDR1 and CDR2: MNHNS and SASEGT. The CDR3 sequence: CASSSSGHNYEQYF. The CDR3 DNA is TGTGCCAGCAGTTCCTCGGGACATAACTACGAGCAGTACTTC.

V usage is TRBV9 and J usage is TRBJ2-7; D is possibly TRBD2 (5 bases). The CDR3 sequence is 13 residues long. V was clipped by 3 bases and J by 6 bases, with 13 bases between them. Germline V CDR1 and CDR2: SGDLS, YYNGEE. CDR3 nucleotides: TGTGCCAGCAGCGCCCTCCGGGCGGGCGAGCAGTACTTC. Translated: CASSALRAGEQYF.

The genes are TRBV10-3 and TRBJ1-3, with D possibly being TRBD1 (5 bases). The germline gives CDR1 ENHRY, CDR2 SYGVKD. V was pared by 6 bases and J by 3 bases, with 12 bases between. There are 14 residues in the CDR3. CDR3 nucleotide sequence: TGTGCCATCAGGGACACAGCTCTTGGAAACACCATATATTTT. Amino acid sequence: CAIRDTALGNTIYF.

V is TRBV6-5 and J is TRBJ2-3; D not resolved. Trimming shortened V by 2 bases and J by 2 bases, and 11 bases separated the two germline ends. Germline CDR1 reads MNHEY; CDR2 reads SVGAGI. CDR3 length equals 15 residues. For the CDR3, the DNA is TGTGCCAGCAGTTACGGCGGCGGATCCACAGATACGCAGTATTTT. Translation: CASSYGGGSTDTQYF.

Points on this clone: This same CDR3 is encoded by further DNA sequences in the sample. The chain carries TRBV5-1 and TRBJ2-1, with D perhaps matching TRBD1 (6 bases). Per germline, CDR1 SGHRS and CDR2 YFSETQ. Trimming cost V 0 bases and J 4 bases, with 11 bases left between them. This CDR3 has 15 amino acids. Written as DNA, the CDR3 is TGCGCCAGCAGCTTGGATGGGACATCTTACAATGAGCAGTTCTTC. This sequence encodes CASSLDGTSYNEQFF.

This clone was counted once. The CDR3 nucleotides are TGTGCCAGCAGTTGGGAGACGTTCGGCACTGAAGCTTTCTTT. Translation: CASSWETFGTEAFF. This sequence joins TRBV6-6 and TRBJ1-1; D gene unclear. The CDR3 is made up of 14 amino acids. CDR1 is MNHNY and CDR2 is SVGAGI in the germline V gene (reference sequence). V was shortened by 4 bases and J by 4 bases, with 13 bases between the two germline ends.

V gene TRBV7-6 combines with J gene TRBJ1-2; D is unclear. The CDR3 sequence is 14 residues long. The germline V and J ends were trimmed by 2 bases and 10 bases, with 17 bases remaining between them. Germline lookup yields CDR1 SGHVS and CDR2 FNYEAQ. CDR3 nucleotide sequence: TGTGCCAGCAGCTTATTATCGATTCCCGCGGACTACACCTTC. Protein product: CASSLLSIPADYTF.

The rearrangement links TRBV6-1 to TRBJ2-5; a weak D match, TRBD1 (6 bases). Between the trimmed V and J ends, which lost 1 base and 7 bases, there was a span of 13 bases. This CDR3 is 14 amino acids long. The germline V gene encodes CDR1 MNHNS and CDR2 SASEGT. CDR3 sequence: CASSEVSGAWTQYF. As DNA, the CDR3 is TGTGCCAGCAGTGAAGTTTCAGGGGCCTGGACCCAGTACTTC.

The V call is TRBV7-3, the J call TRBJ2-1; D may be TRBD2 (6 bases). V was clipped by 5 bases and J by 4 bases, with 12 bases between them. The CDR3 has 14 residues. Germline CDR1 SGHTA, CDR2 FQGTGA. In DNA form, the CDR3 reads TGTGCCAGCAGCCAGGGACTGAAATACAATGAGCAGTTCTTC. It specifies CASSQGLKYNEQFF.

V is TRBV5-1 and J is TRBJ2-5, with D possibly TRBD2 on 5 matching bases. The CDR3 loop spans 14 amino acids. The V end was cut by 7 bases, the J end by 2 bases, with 15 bases between. The germline V gene has CDR1 SGHRS and CDR2 YFSETQ. The CDR3 DNA is TGCGCCAGCGAAGCTTGGTCGGGACAAGAGACCCAGTACTTC. This translates into CASEAWSGQETQYF.

This clone showed up just once. V usage is TRBV9 and J usage is TRBJ2-5, with 10 nucleotides matching TRBD1. The assigned J gene may be wrong: the sequence end matches TRBJ2-7 better. Germline V lookup: CDR1 SGDLS, CDR2 YYNGEE. The CDR3 runs to 15 residues. The CDR3 loop reads CASSVGDRGSYEQYF. Here the CDR3 DNA reads TGTGCCAGCAGCGTAGGGGACAGGGGATCCTACGAGCAGTACTTC.

J is TRBJ2-5 and V is TRBV7-2, with 8 bases aligning to TRBD1. The CDR3 has 14 amino acids. The trim removed 5 bases at V and 5 bases at J, leaving 7 bases unmatched. Germline V gene data show CDR1 as SGHTA and CDR2 as FQGNSA. The CDR3 loop reads CASSTNQGAETQYF. CDR3 sequence (DNA): TGTGCCAGCAGCACTAATCAGGGGGCGGAGACCCAGTACTTC.

V gene TRBV7-2 combines with J gene TRBJ1-2; 7 nucleotides agree with TRBD1. The CDR3 loop spans 17 amino acids. Losses at the gene ends were 6 bases for V and 0 bases for J; bases not matched to a gene: 13. Germline V gene lookup returns CDR1 SGHTA and CDR2 FQGNSA. The CDR3 nucleotides are TGTGCCAGCAGGAGAGGCGGACAGGAGTCTCCTAACTATGGCTACACCTTC. Protein product: CASRRGGQESPNYGYTF.

V and J are TRBV6-1 and TRBJ2-7; possible D gene TRBD2, 5 bases. CDR3 length: 14 residues. Germline assignment: CDR1 MNHNS and CDR2 SASEGT. Trimming took 3 bases from V and 3 from J, leaving 12 bases between them. Here the CDR3 DNA reads TGTGCCAGCAGTGAGGCAGTCGGGAACTACGAGCAGTACTTC. This sequence encodes CASSEAVGNYEQYF.

This clone appeared a few times. Written as DNA, the CDR3 is TGTGCCAGCAGCTCGGGATATAGCACAGATACGCAGTATTTT. It encodes CASSSGYSTDTQYF. The rearrangement joins TRBV7-2 to TRBJ2-3, with D possibly matching TRBD2 (5 bases). The CDR3 sequence is 14 residues long. Germline loops: CDR1 SGHTA, CDR2 FQGNSA. V shed 4 bases and J shed 0 bases, with 8 bases lying between them.

V gene TRBV18 combines with J gene TRBJ1-1, with TRBD1 identical over 10 bases. V lost 1 base and J lost 1; bases outside the gene matches: 3. The CDR3 is made up of 16 amino acids. Germline assignment: CDR1 KGHSH and CDR2 LQKENI. CDR3 sequence (DNA): TGTGCCAGCTCACCACTGGGGACAGGGGCGAACACTGAAGCTTTCTTT. This codes for CASSPLGTGANTEAFF.

V is TRBV5-4 and J is TRBJ2-2; D ambiguous. Germline CDR1 SGHNT, CDR2 YYREEE (reference sequence). Trimming cost V 0 bases and J 1 base, with 10 bases left between them. The CDR3 loop spans 16 amino acids. CDR3 nucleotide sequence: TGTGCCAGCAGCTTGGGTCAGAATAAGAACACCGGGGAGCTGTTTTTT. As protein: CASSLGQNKNTGELFF.

This rearrangement joins TRBV6-5 to TRBJ2-2; perhaps TRBD1 as D (5 bases). This CDR3 contains 15 residues. Germline V gene sequence: CDR1 MNHEY, CDR2 SVGAGI. V was shortened by 8 bases and J by 1 base, with 14 bases between the two germline ends. In DNA, the CDR3 is TGTGCCAGCCAATGGCAGGGTGGGAACACCGGGGAGCTGTTTTTT. Its translation: CASQWQGGNTGELFF.

V gene TRBV7-9 combines with J gene TRBJ1-5, with 9 nucleotides matching TRBD1. The CDR3 covers 18 residues. Germline V lookup: CDR1 SEHNR, CDR2 FQNEAQ (reference sequence). V dropped 3 bases and J dropped 3; count of bases not matched to a gene: 12. For the CDR3, the DNA is TGTGCCAGCAGCTTGAAGGGGACAGGGTTCGGGAACAATCAGCCCCAGCATTTT. This gives the protein CASSLKGTGFGNNQPQHF.

The chain joins TRBV18 to TRBJ2-5, with D perhaps matching TRBD2 (6 bases). The CDR3 sequence is 13 residues long. Looked up from germline, CDR1 is KGHSH and CDR2 is LQKENI. The V gene lost 4 bases and the J gene lost 1 base, with 7 bases spanning the gap. The CDR3 DNA reads TGTGCCAGCTCACGGGGGGTCCAAGAGACCCAGTACTTC. Protein: CASSRGVQETQYF. The whole variable domain, filled in from reference TRBV18 and TRBJ2-5, reads NAGVMQNPRHLVRRRGQEARLRCSPMKGHSHVYWYRQLPEEGLKFMVYLQKENIIDESGMPKERFSAEFPKEGPSILRIQQVVRGDSAAYFCASSRGVQETQYFGPGTRLLVL.

The chain joins TRBV7-8 to TRBJ2-1, with 12 bases fitting TRBD2. The germline V gene encodes CDR1 SGHVS and CDR2 FQNEAQ. This CDR3 spans 14 amino acids. The trim removed 6 bases at V and 8 bases at J, leaving 5 bases unmatched. CDR3 amino acids: CASSGLAGTDEQFF. The CDR3 bases are TGTGCCAGCAGTGGACTAGCGGGGACCGATGAGCAGTTCTTC.

The chain has TRBV6-5 and TRBJ1-5, with D maybe TRBD1 (5 bases). V was pared by 6 bases and J by 7 bases, with 19 bases between. Looked up from germline, CDR1 is MNHEY and CDR2 is SVGAGI. The CDR3 totals 15 residues. For the CDR3, the DNA is TGTGCCAGCAGCGGAGGGACCGCGGACGGGCAGCCCCAGCATTTT. Its translation is CASSGGTADGQPQHF.

The chain recombines TRBV7-3 with TRBJ2-5; 8 bases are a match to TRBD2. The J segment lost 1 base and the V segment lost 5 bases, leaving 15 bases of the junction unmatched. Germline assignment: CDR1 SGHTA and CDR2 FQGTGA. CDR3 length: 18 residues. CDR3 nucleotides: TGTGCCAGCAGCCGCATCTCCATGGCGGGGGGAACCCAAGAGACCCAGTACTTC. Encoded protein: CASSRISMAGGTQETQYF.

This clone was found a few times. The chain couples TRBV7-3 to TRBJ2-5; weak D call: TRBD2 (6 bases). Per the germline V gene, CDR1 is SGHTA and CDR2 is FQGTGA. The CDR3 consists of 15 residues. The V end was cut by 4 bases, the J end by 3 bases, with 15 bases between. The CDR3 DNA reads as TGTGCCAGCAGCTCGACCCCGGACTATAAAGAGACCCAGTACTTC. Amino acids: CASSSTPDYKETQYF.

V and J are TRBV2 and TRBJ2-2, with 7 bases lining up with TRBD2. The germline gives CDR1 SNHLY, CDR2 FYNNEI. V lost 8 bases, J lost 4 bases, and 7 bases stayed unmatched. There are 14 residues in the CDR3. DNA of the CDR3: TGTGCCAGCCACGGCGGGGGTCGCACCGGGGAGCTGTTTTTT. Translating gives CASHGGGRTGELFF.